Shown below are 28 T cell receptor beta chains from a single sample sequenced in a study of T cell responses to AZD1222 COVID-19 vaccine. TCRdb keeps only in-frame clones here, not all; method: immunoSEQ multiplex PCR. The table includes over 130,000 clones, roughly nine tenths detected once. Material: peripheral blood, obtained 28 days after the second AZD1222 dose. The receptors derive from an adult who received the AZD1222 COVID-19 vaccine.

CDR3 sequence: CASSSRQGNTIYF. The CDR3 region has the DNA TGTGCCAGCAGCAGCCGACAGGGAAACACCATATATTTT. V is TRBV7-2 and J is TRBJ1-3, with a tentative D call TRBD1 (5 bases). The CDR3 totals 13 residues. Trimming stripped 5 bases from V and 4 bases from J, with 9 bases between. Germline lookup yields CDR1 SGHTA and CDR2 FQGNSA.

This sequence joins TRBV9 and TRBJ1-1; TRBD1 might be the D (6 bases). Germline V lookup: CDR1 SGDLS, CDR2 YYNGEE. V lost 3 bases to trimming and J lost 1 base, with 19 bases between them. The CDR3 length is 17 residues. CDR3 protein: CASSEGGRGSGNTEAFF. The CDR3 DNA reads as TGTGCCAGCAGCGAGGGGGGCCGAGGAAGCGGGAACACTGAAGCTTTCTTT.

This rearrangement joins TRBV7-9 to TRBJ2-1; D unresolved. Germline loops: CDR1 SEHNR, CDR2 FQNEAQ (reference sequence). The CDR3 totals 11 residues. Between the trimmed V and J ends, which lost 5 bases and 2 bases, there was a span of 1 base. The DNA for the CDR3 is TGTGCCAGCAGCCCCTACAATGAGCAGTTCTTC. Its protein product is CASSPYNEQFF.

The chain employs TRBV6-1 and TRBJ1-6; possibly TRBD1 for D (5 bases). The CDR3 extends over 15 amino acids. V dropped 0 bases and J dropped 6 bases, with 9 bases sitting between them. Germline CDR1 reads MNHNS; CDR2 reads SASEGT. This CDR3 reads CASSEAAGPNSPLHF. CDR3 DNA: TGTGCCAGCAGTGAAGCGGCGGGGCCTAATTCACCCCTCCACTTT.

This clone appeared a single time. The CDR3 region is CASSYPGNTDTQYF. DNA for the CDR3: TGTGCCAGCAGTTACCCGGGGAACACAGATACGCAGTATTTT. The chain carries TRBV6-6 and TRBJ2-3; D might be TRBD2 (5 bases). This CDR3 spans 14 amino acids. Germline CDR1 and CDR2: MNHNY and SVGAGI (reference sequence). V lost 2 bases to trimming and J lost 2 bases, with 8 bases between them.

The chain is built from TRBV11-2 and TRBJ2-2; D is undetermined. The CDR3 runs to 14 residues. The V gene lost 6 bases and the J gene lost 4 bases, with 12 bases spanning the gap. CDR1 SGHAT and CDR2 FQNNGV come from the germline V gene. The CDR3 loop reads CASSSIRSTGELFF. The CDR3 DNA reads as TGTGCCAGCAGTAGCATCCGGAGCACCGGGGAGCTGTTTTTT.

This sequence joins TRBV28 and TRBJ1-4; tentatively, D is TRBD1 (6 bases). Germline CDR1 and CDR2: MDHEN and SYDVKM. Trimming pared 6 bases from V and 4 bases from J, leaving 12 bases between. CDR3 length: 14 residues. CDR3 protein: CASRTGTYNEKLFF. Here the CDR3 DNA reads TGTGCCAGCAGAACCGGGACATATAATGAAAAACTGTTTTTT.

This clone came up once. J is TRBJ1-6 and V is TRBV6-1; D might be TRBD1 (6 bases). The V gene lost 4 bases and the J gene lost 7 bases, with 17 bases spanning the gap. CDR1 and CDR2 from the germline V gene are MNHNS and SASEGT. This CDR3 spans 16 amino acids. CDR3 amino acids: CASSGTTGAGNSPLHF. CDR3 nucleotides: TGTGCCAGCAGTGGAACCACGGGGGCTGGAAATTCACCCCTCCACTTT.

The V call is TRBV30, the J call TRBJ1-3, with TRBD1 identical over 9 bases. The CDR3 has 15 residues. The V and J ends lost 1 base and 3 bases, in that order; junction bases with no gene match: 4. Germline assignment: CDR1 GTSNPN and CDR2 SVGIG (reference sequence). The CDR3 spells CAWSAQGAIGNTIYF. The DNA for the CDR3 is TGTGCCTGGAGTGCACAGGGGGCGATTGGAAACACCATATATTTT. The full variable domain, in which reference TRBV30 and TRBJ1-3 provide the parts outside the CDR3, is SQTIHQWPATLVQPVGSPLSLECTVEGTSNPNLYWYRQAAGRGLQLLFYSVGIGQISSEVPQNLSASRPQDRQFILSSKKLLLSDSGFYLCAWSAQGAIGNTIYFGEGSWLTVV.

V gene TRBV7-2 combines with J gene TRBJ1-1, with 7 bases aligning to TRBD1. Trimming cost V 1 base and J 0 bases; bases outside gene matches: 5. This CDR3 has 16 residues. The germline V gene encodes CDR1 SGHTA and CDR2 FQGNSA. The CDR3 here is CASSLEGTVMNTEAFF. As DNA, the CDR3 is TGTGCCAGCAGCTTAGAGGGGACAGTTATGAACACTGAAGCTTTCTTT.

The V and J genes are TRBV5-1 and TRBJ1-1; D is uncertain. Trimming cost V 6 bases and J 1 base, with 7 bases left between them. The CDR3 has 12 residues. Germline V gives CDR1 SGHRS, CDR2 YFSETQ. CDR3 residues: CASKLGNTEAFF. The CDR3 nucleotides read TGCGCCAGCAAATTAGGGAACACTGAAGCTTTCTTT.

The chain has TRBV27 and TRBJ1-2; 7 nucleotides match TRBD1. V lost 0 bases, J lost 7 bases, and 5 bases stayed unmatched. This CDR3 is 14 amino acids long. Looked up from germline, CDR1 is MNHEY and CDR2 is SMNVEV (reference sequence). CDR3 residues: CASSLSRQGPGYTF. The CDR3, as DNA: TGTGCCAGCAGTTTATCCCGACAGGGTCCTGGCTACACCTTC.

The chain combines TRBV28 with TRBJ1-4; D not resolved. Per germline, CDR1 MDHEN and CDR2 SYDVKM. The CDR3 is 14 residues long. Trimming pared 5 bases from V and 4 bases from J, leaving 11 bases between. CDR3 bases: TGTGCCAGCAGTACCTGGACGGGTAATGAAAAACTGTTTTTT. It translates to CASSTWTGNEKLFF.

The chain is built from TRBV5-4 and TRBJ1-1; D gene uncertain. Trimming pared 6 bases from V and 7 bases from J, leaving 13 bases between. The CDR3 contains 12 residues. The germline CDR1 and CDR2 sequences are SGHNT and YYREEE (reference sequence). The CDR3 spells CASNGDGLEAFF. DNA of the CDR3: TGTGCCAGCAACGGTGACGGCCTTGAAGCTTTCTTT. Looking up the rest from reference TRBV5-4 and TRBJ1-1 gives the full variable domain: ETGVTQSPTHLIKTRGQQVTLRCSSQSGHNTVSWYQQALGQGPQFIFQYYREEENGRGNFPPRFSGLQFPNYSSELNVNALELDDSALYLCASNGDGLEAFFGQGTRLTVV.

The CDR3 loop is CASSEAQLGGYGYTF. DNA for the CDR3: TGTGCCAGCAGTGAAGCACAACTCGGAGGCTATGGCTACACCTTC. V is TRBV25-1 and J is TRBJ1-2; the D is unclear. V lost 2 bases, J lost 4 bases, and 14 bases lay in between. Per the germline V gene, CDR1 is MGHDK and CDR2 is SYGVNS. The CDR3 consists of 15 residues.

The V call is TRBV3-1 (or the pseudogene TRBV3-2), the J call TRBJ2-1; 13 nucleotides agree with TRBD2. The CDR3 runs to 15 residues. Germline CDR1 LGHDT, CDR2 YNNKEL (reference sequence). The junction had 6 bases not matched to a gene; V was cut back by 4 bases and J by 9 bases. CDR3 residues: CASSLGLAGMVEQFF. The CDR3 nucleotides read TGTGCCAGCAGCCTGGGACTAGCGGGAATGGTTGAGCAGTTCTTC.

The chain has TRBV9 and TRBJ2-7; TRBD2 might be the D (7 bases). The CDR3 totals 14 residues. Germline V lookup: CDR1 SGDLS, CDR2 YYNGEE. V lost 4 bases, J lost 4 bases, and 15 bases lay in between. CDR3 nucleotides: TGTGCCAGCAGCTGGGGGGCGGGAGAGTACGAGCAGTACTTC. Protein: CASSWGAGEYEQYF.

Here the CDR3 DNA reads TGTGCCAGCAGTTACGACAGGTCGGGATTTGAAGCTTTCTTT. Protein sequence: CASSYDRSGFEAFF. This chain connects TRBV6-5 to TRBJ1-1; D possibly corresponds to TRBD1 (6 bases). The V end was cut by 2 bases, the J end by 7 bases, with 14 bases between. The CDR3 length is 14 residues. The germline V gene has CDR1 MNHEY and CDR2 SVGAGI.

This chain connects TRBV19 to TRBJ1-2, with 10 bases fitting TRBD1. The CDR3 is 17 residues long. Germline V gene data show CDR1 as LNHDA and CDR2 as SQIVND (reference sequence). V lost 3 bases to trimming and J lost 2 bases; unmatched junction nucleotides: 9. The CDR3 nucleotides are TGTGCCAGTAGTATGGGCCCGAGACAGGGGGCAAACTATGGCTACACCTTC. Its protein product is CASSMGPRQGANYGYTF.

V is TRBV6-5 and J is TRBJ1-1; D uncertain. CDR1 and CDR2 (germline): MNHEY, SVGAGI. Trimming took 6 bases from V and 4 from J, leaving 9 bases between them. CDR3 length equals 12 residues. This CDR3 reads CASSALGTEAFF. CDR3 DNA sequence: TGTGCCAGCAGCGCCTTGGGCACTGAAGCTTTCTTT.

The V call is TRBV6-5, the J call TRBJ2-7, with a possible D match to TRBD2 (6 bases). V was pared by 2 bases and J by 4 bases, with 9 bases between. The CDR3 consists of 13 residues. Germline-derived CDR1 and CDR2 are MNHEY and SVGAGI. In DNA, the CDR3 is TGTGCCAGCAGTTACCGGGCGGGGTACGAGCAGTACTTC. Translating gives CASSYRAGYEQYF.

The chain couples TRBV7-9 to TRBJ1-4, with D maybe TRBD1 (5 bases). Germline V gene sequence: CDR1 SEHNR, CDR2 FQNEAQ (reference sequence). V lost 6 bases, J lost 15 bases, and 17 bases lay in between. CDR3 size: 12 residues. CDR3 region: CASSSGTQRMFF. The CDR3 DNA is TGTGCCAGCAGTTCCGGGACCCAGAGGATGTTTTTT.

V gene TRBV5-8 combines with J gene TRBJ2-7, with D unresolved. The V end was cut by 1 base, the J end by 1 base, with 6 bases between. The CDR3 loop spans 13 amino acids. Germline CDR1 reads SGHTS; CDR2 reads YDEGEE. The DNA of the CDR3 is TGTGCCAGCAGCTTGTTTGGGTCCTACGAGCAGTACTTC. Translation: CASSLFGSYEQYF.

The chain joins TRBV19 to TRBJ1-2; 7 nucleotides match TRBD1. Per germline, CDR1 LNHDA and CDR2 SQIVND (reference sequence). This CDR3 is 12 amino acids long. V was pared by 7 bases and J by 4 bases, with 3 bases of the junction left unmatched. In DNA form, the CDR3 reads TGTGCCAGTACCGACAGGGTCTATGGCTACACCTTC. Amino acids: CASTDRVYGYTF.

The chain combines TRBV6-1 with TRBJ2-1, with D maybe TRBD2 (6 bases). Per germline, CDR1 MNHNS and CDR2 SASEGT. The CDR3 is 14 amino acids. Trimming cost V 5 bases and J 9 bases, with 17 bases left between them. The CDR3 loop reads CASSRTNGQVEQFF. CDR3 bases: TGTGCCAGCAGTCGGACTAACGGTCAGGTTGAGCAGTTCTTC.

The V and J genes are TRBV4-1 and TRBJ1-2; D is possibly TRBD1 (6 bases). Germline V gene data show CDR1 as MGHRA and CDR2 as YSYEKL. Trimming stripped 0 bases from V and 3 bases from J, with 14 bases between. The CDR3 is made up of 16 amino acids. The CDR3 spells CASSQDPLRQDYGYTF. The CDR3 DNA sequence: TGCGCCAGCAGCCAAGATCCCCTTCGACAGGACTATGGCTACACCTTC.

The chain recombines TRBV7-2 with TRBJ2-7, with TRBD2 identical over 13 bases. Germline V gene lookup returns CDR1 SGHTA and CDR2 FQGNSA. The V segment lost 6 bases and the J segment 3 bases; nucleotides outside the gene matches: 8. The length of the CDR3 is 16 residues. This CDR3 is CASSSDGTSGIYEQYF. For the CDR3, the DNA is TGTGCCAGCAGTTCTGACGGGACTAGCGGGATCTACGAGCAGTACTTC.

The gene calls are TRBV5-6 and TRBJ2-1; the D is unclear. V lost 4 bases to trimming and J lost 4 bases, with 9 bases between them. CDR3 length equals 13 residues. Germline V gene sequence: CDR1 SGHDT, CDR2 YYEEEE. For the CDR3, the DNA is TGTGCCAGCAGCCTCCCCGGGTACAATGAGCAGTTCTTC. Its protein is CASSLPGYNEQFF.